This TCR beta chain came from a study of shared clonotypes between healthy human individuals. Germline CDR1 MGHRA, CDR2 YSYEKL. The CDR3 totals 16 residues. Trimming took off 1 base at V and 0 bases at J, with 10 bases between the two ends. Study-level results: The diversity represented, both genetic and in exposure history, was limited by few donors.

Some clones are missing from TCRdb's copy, which holds only in-frame ones; the method was immunoSEQ multiplex PCR. Of hundreds of thousands of clones in the sample, less than 80% were seen once. Of note for this clone: Its antigen is currently unknown.

The rearrangement joins TRBV4-1 to TRBJ2-1; D call uncertain. The clonotype was recovered from a woman aged 30 to 39 in good health. Sequenced sample: memory CD4+ T cells sorted from blood. This sample's subset: CD45RA-negative fraction. CDR3 DNA: TGCGCCAGCAGCCAAGTACCCATCCCCTCCTACAATGAGCAGTTCTTC. The encoded protein is CASSQVPIPSYNEQFF.